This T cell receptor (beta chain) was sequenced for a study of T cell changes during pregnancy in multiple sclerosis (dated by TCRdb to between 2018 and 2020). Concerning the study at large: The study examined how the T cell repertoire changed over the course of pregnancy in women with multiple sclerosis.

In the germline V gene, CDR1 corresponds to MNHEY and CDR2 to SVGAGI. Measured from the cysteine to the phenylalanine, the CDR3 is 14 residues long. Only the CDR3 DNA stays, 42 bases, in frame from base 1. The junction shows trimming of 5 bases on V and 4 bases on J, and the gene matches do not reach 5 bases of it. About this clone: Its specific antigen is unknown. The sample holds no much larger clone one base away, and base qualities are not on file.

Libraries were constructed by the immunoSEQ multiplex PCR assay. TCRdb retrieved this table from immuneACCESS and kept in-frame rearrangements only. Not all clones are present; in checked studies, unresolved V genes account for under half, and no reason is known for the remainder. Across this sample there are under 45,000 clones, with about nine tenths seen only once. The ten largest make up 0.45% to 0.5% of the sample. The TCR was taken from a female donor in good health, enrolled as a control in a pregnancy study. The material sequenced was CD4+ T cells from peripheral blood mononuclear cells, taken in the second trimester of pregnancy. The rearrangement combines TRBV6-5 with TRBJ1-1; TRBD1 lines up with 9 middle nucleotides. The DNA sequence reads TGTGCCAGCAGTGGACAGGGGACGAGCACTGAAGCTTTCTTT. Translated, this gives CASSGQGTSTEAFF.